This TCR beta chain was identified in a study of T cell repertoires in ileal Crohn's disease. Study-level information: Around 37% were active smokers at surgery; median disease duration was about 7.5 years. Biopsies of the neoterminal ileum at postoperative colonoscopy form M6 samples. Thiopurines (around 10) or anti-TNF agents (approximately 19) were given postoperatively to about half.

Points from the study as a whole: All patients with clonality above 26.8% had endoscopic recurrence.

The CDR3 loop spans 14 amino acids. Germline assignment: CDR1 SGHRS and CDR2 YFSETQ. V was shortened by 0 bases and J by 2 bases, with 8 bases between the two germline ends. The time point is: neoterminal ileum biopsy at postoperative endoscopy, about 6 months after surgery. TCRdb's table, derived via immunoSEQ multiplex PCR, lists solely in-frame clones and lacks some. The table includes several thousand clones, just over 85% detected once. Of note for this clone: Antigen unknown.

V usage is TRBV5-1 and J usage is TRBJ2-5, with D perhaps matching TRBD1 or TRBD2 (5 bases each). The sequence was collected from an adult with Crohn's disease. Material: ileal tissue. In nucleotides, the CDR3 is TGCGCCAGCAGCTTGGCGGGGCCACAAGAGACCCAGTACTTC. This codes for CASSLAGPQETQYF.